The text below deals with one T cell receptor (beta chain). Its target is unknown. Trimming took 2 bases from V and 2 from J; bases not matched to a gene: 5. The length of the CDR3 is 15 residues. Germline CDR1 SEHNR, CDR2 FQNEAQ (reference sequence). This sample is drawn from a study of shared clonotypes between healthy human individuals. Study details: Three CD4 naive, three CD4 memory, two CD8 naive and one CD8 memory plate were used per donor.

Study outcomes and limitations: Non-shared clonotypes had lower generation probabilities than clonotypes shared by all four sorted-subset donors. Sequencing depth was a factor that was expected to affect clonotype sharing among donors.

This table comes from immunoSEQ multiplex PCR, and its TCRdb copy is limited to in-frame clones, with some not included. The table has millions of clones, 85% to 95% seen once. The J gene is TRBJ2-7, the V gene TRBV7-9; 8 positions agree with TRBD1. Sequences were obtained from naive CD4+ T cells sorted from blood. Documented subset: CD45RA+ positively selected. The source of this sequence is a young man in good health. The CDR3 region is CASSLIGQGTYEQYF. Here the CDR3 DNA reads TGTGCCAGCAGCTTAATCGGACAGGGAACCTACGAGCAGTACTTC.